This TCR beta chain was recorded in a study of T-cell reconstitution after alpha-beta-depleted transplantation in children. As it was prepared, the TCRbeta library received unique molecular identifiers. Via MiXCR, TCRdb re-called the PCR reads, giving one row per CDR3 protein. The sample lists 750,000 to 950,000 distinct CDR3 sequences, 15% to 20% occurring once. This clonotype appeared a few times. The sample was PBMCs, mostly from graft donor cells, taken 360 days after TCRalphabeta/CD19-depleted stem cell transplant. The source of this sequence is a male patient aged 5 to 17 who had a stem cell transplant for acute lymphoblastic leukemia, so the T cells may come from the graft donor.

The CDR3 DNA follows: TGTGCCAGCAGATACACAGGGGGGACCGGGGAGCTGTTTTTT. The encoded protein is CASRYTGGTGELFF. The chain couples TRBV6-6 to TRBJ2-2, with 8 nucleotides matching TRBD1. With 6 bases clipped from V and 5 bases from J, the junction kept 5 bases outside the gene matches. Germline CDR1 reads MNHNY; CDR2 reads SVGAGI (reference sequence). This CDR3 is built from 14 residues.